This is a list of T cell receptor beta chains from one sample in a study of shared clonotypes between healthy human individuals. The data were produced by immunoSEQ multiplex PCR, yet TCRdb's version contains in-frame clones alone and is incomplete. The sample includes millions of clones, roughly 94% of them seen just once. Sequences were obtained from naive CD4+ T cells sorted from blood. The receptors originated from a man aged 18 to 30 in good health. Each CDR3 is given with its conserved first and last residue. The order of the fields is CDR3 DNA, CDR3 protein, clone size, V gene, D gene, J gene. D genes are given only for firm matches. Size is omitted from some rows. Given values are once, few, many or a class for expanded clones.

CDR3 DNA: TGTGCCAGCACCTTCAGTCGGGACAGGGGGCGGGATACGCAGTATTTT
CDR3 protein: CASTFSRDRGRDTQYF
clone size: .
V gene: TRBV7-2
D gene: TRBD1
J gene: TRBJ2-3

CDR3 DNA: TGTGCCAGCAGTTACTTAGGACAGGGGGTTGGGGAGCTGTTTTTT
CDR3 protein: CASSYLGQGVGELFF
clone size: .
V gene: TRBV6-5
D gene: TRBD1
J gene: TRBJ2-2

CDR3 DNA: TGTGCCACCGGGACGGGGATCAACACTGAAGCTTTCTTT
CDR3 protein: CATGTGINTEAFF
clone size: .
V gene: TRBV7-9
D gene: .
J gene: TRBJ1-1

CDR3 DNA: TGTGCCAGCAGCTCGGGAGTCACAGATACGCAGTATTTT
CDR3 protein: CASSSGVTDTQYF
clone size: .
V gene: TRBV11-3
D gene: .
J gene: TRBJ2-3

CDR3 DNA: TGCAGCGCCGGCCACCTACCGGGACAGGGTACGGAAAACTATGGCTACACCTTC
CDR3 protein: CSAGHLPGQGTENYGYTF
clone size: .
V gene: TRBV29-1
D gene: TRBD1
J gene: TRBJ1-2

CDR3 DNA: TGTGCCAGCAGCGTAGGGCACCTCGATCCCTACAATGAGCAGTTCTTC
CDR3 protein: CASSVGHLDPYNEQFF
clone size: .
V gene: TRBV9
D gene: .
J gene: TRBJ2-1

CDR3 DNA: TGTGCCAGCTCACCGGGGGGCCTACCAGGGTGGGGCAATCAGCCCCAGCATTTT
CDR3 protein: CASSPGGLPGWGNQPQHF
clone size: .
V gene: TRBV18
D gene: .
J gene: TRBJ1-5

CDR3 DNA: TGTGCCATCAGTGAGTCGGGCAGCCCGGATACGCAGTATTTT
CDR3 protein: CAISESGSPDTQYF
clone size: .
V gene: TRBV10-3
D gene: .
J gene: TRBJ2-3

CDR3 DNA: TGTGCCTGGAGTTCAGGGAGGACAGGGGGACCAAAATCTGGAAACACCATATATTTT
CDR3 protein: CAWSSGRTGGPKSGNTIYF
clone size: .
V gene: TRBV30
D gene: TRBD1
J gene: TRBJ1-3

CDR3 DNA: TGCGCCAGCAGCCTACTAGCGGGAGTCGCGTACGAGCAGTACTTC
CDR3 protein: CASSLLAGVAYEQYF
clone size: .
V gene: TRBV5-1
D gene: TRBD2
J gene: TRBJ2-7

CDR3 DNA: TGTGCCATCAGTGAGTCACTCTACGAGCAGTACTTC
CDR3 protein: CAISESLYEQYF
clone size: once
V gene: TRBV10-3
D gene: .
J gene: TRBJ2-7

CDR3 DNA: TGCGCCAGCAAAGGGACAGGACCTAACTGGGATAATTCACCCCTCCACTTT
CDR3 protein: CASKGTGPNWDNSPLHF
clone size: .
V gene: TRBV10-2
D gene: TRBD1
J gene: TRBJ1-6

CDR3 DNA: TGTGCCAGCAGTGAGGCCGGCGGGGCCCAGTACTTC
CDR3 protein: CASSEAGGAQYF
clone size: .
V gene: TRBV6-1
D gene: .
J gene: TRBJ2-5

CDR3 DNA: TGTGCCAGTAGTATCCGGGACGGCTCATACGAGCAGTACTTC
CDR3 protein: CASSIRDGSYEQYF
clone size: few
V gene: TRBV19
D gene: .
J gene: TRBJ2-7

CDR3 DNA: TGTGCCAGCAGCTTAGGAGGTAATTCGTTCTTT
CDR3 protein: CASSLGGNSFF
clone size: .
V gene: TRBV11-2
D gene: .
J gene: TRBJ1-1

CDR3 DNA: TGTGCCAGCAGCTGGGGGACTACCAACACCGGGGAGCTGTTTTTT
CDR3 protein: CASSWGTTNTGELFF
clone size: .
V gene: TRBV5-5
D gene: TRBD2
J gene: TRBJ2-2

CDR3 DNA: TGTGCCAGTAGTATTGACGCCACAGGGGAGCAGTACTTC
CDR3 protein: CASSIDATGEQYF
clone size: .
V gene: TRBV19
D gene: .
J gene: TRBJ2-7

CDR3 DNA: TGTGCCAGCAGCTTCTCCAAAGGGACTAGCGGAGAAGAGACCCAGTACTTC
CDR3 protein: CASSFSKGTSGEETQYF
clone size: .
V gene: TRBV7-2
D gene: TRBD2
J gene: TRBJ2-5

CDR3 DNA: TGTGCCAGCAGTTACCATAGAGATACGGCCAAAAACATTCAGTACTTC
CDR3 protein: CASSYHRDTAKNIQYF
clone size: .
V gene: TRBV6-5
D gene: .
J gene: TRBJ2-4

CDR3 DNA: TGCGCCAGCAGCCAAGTGGGACGGGGGAACACTGAAGCTTTCTTT
CDR3 protein: CASSQVGRGNTEAFF
clone size: .
V gene: TRBV4-3
D gene: .
J gene: TRBJ1-1

CDR3 DNA: TGTGCCAGCAGCTTAATGGTCGCAATCCGGTACAATGAGCAGTTCTTC
CDR3 protein: CASSLMVAIRYNEQFF
clone size: .
V gene: TRBV11-2
D gene: .
J gene: TRBJ2-1

CDR3 DNA: TGTGCCAGCTCACAGACTAGCCCCGGGGCCGGGGAGCTGTTTTTT
CDR3 protein: CASSQTSPGAGELFF
clone size: .
V gene: TRBV18
D gene: TRBD2
J gene: TRBJ2-2

CDR3 DNA: TGTGCCAGCAGCCCGACTAGCGGGGGGGTGTACGAGCAGTACTTC
CDR3 protein: CASSPTSGGVYEQYF
clone size: .
V gene: TRBV7-2
D gene: TRBD2
J gene: TRBJ2-7

CDR3 DNA: TGTGCCAGCTCACCACCGCCCACCGGGGAGCTGTTTTTT
CDR3 protein: CASSPPPTGELFF
clone size: .
V gene: TRBV18
D gene: .
J gene: TRBJ2-2

CDR3 DNA: TGTGCCAGCAGCGGACTTTTCACAGATACGCAGTATTTT
CDR3 protein: CASSGLFTDTQYF
clone size: .
V gene: TRBV6-1
D gene: .
J gene: TRBJ2-3

CDR3 DNA: TGTGCCTCTAAATATAGCAATCAGCCCCAGCATTTT
CDR3 protein: CASKYSNQPQHF
clone size: .
V gene: TRBV30
D gene: .
J gene: TRBJ1-5

CDR3 DNA: TGCGCCACCCTCCGAGTGCCCACAGATACGCAGTATTTT
CDR3 protein: CATLRVPTDTQYF
clone size: .
V gene: TRBV10-2
D gene: .
J gene: TRBJ2-3

CDR3 DNA: TGTGCCAGCAGCCCCGGGGTAAGAGGGGTCGAGACCCAGTACTTC
CDR3 protein: CASSPGVRGVETQYF
clone size: .
V gene: TRBV14
D gene: .
J gene: TRBJ2-5

CDR3 DNA: TGTGCCAGCAGCCCGCTAGCGGGGGGGCGAGAGACCCAGTACTTC
CDR3 protein: CASSPLAGGRETQYF
clone size: .
V gene: TRBV7-8
D gene: TRBD2
J gene: TRBJ2-5

CDR3 DNA: TGTGCCAGCAGTGCTCAATGGAGCAATCAGCCCCAGCATTTT
CDR3 protein: CASSAQWSNQPQHF
clone size: .
V gene: TRBV25-1
D gene: .
J gene: TRBJ1-5

CDR3 DNA: TGTGCCAGCAACCCCGTTGGGAGGGCCTACGAGCAGTACTTC
CDR3 protein: CASNPVGRAYEQYF
clone size: .
V gene: TRBV6-5
D gene: TRBD2
J gene: TRBJ2-7

CDR3 DNA: TGTGCCAGCAGCTTAGCCCCAGCGGGGGGATCTAGACACGAGCAGTACTTC
CDR3 protein: CASSLAPAGGSRHEQYF
clone size: .
V gene: TRBV11-1
D gene: TRBD2
J gene: TRBJ2-7

CDR3 DNA: TGTGCCAGCTCACTTAGCCGGGCCTCAAGCTCTGGGGCCAACGTCCTGACTTTC
CDR3 protein: CASSLSRASSSGANVLTF
clone size: .
V gene: TRBV18
D gene: .
J gene: TRBJ2-6

CDR3 DNA: TGTGCCAGCAGCGTTACAACCGGGACGCCTCGATCCGAGCAGTACTTC
CDR3 protein: CASSVTTGTPRSEQYF
clone size: .
V gene: TRBV5-4
D gene: .
J gene: TRBJ2-7

CDR3 DNA: TGTGCCAGTAGTATCCTCGGCACTCCAGGATCACCCCTCCACTTT
CDR3 protein: CASSILGTPGSPLHF
clone size: .
V gene: TRBV19
D gene: .
J gene: TRBJ1-6

CDR3 DNA: TGCGCCAGCAGCCAATGGGGTGGGGAAAAACTGTTTTTT
CDR3 protein: CASSQWGGEKLFF
clone size: .
V gene: TRBV4-1
D gene: .
J gene: TRBJ1-4

CDR3 DNA: TGTGCCAGCAGTTACTCGACGGCTCGCACTGAAGCTTTCTTT
CDR3 protein: CASSYSTARTEAFF
clone size: .
V gene: TRBV6-6
D gene: .
J gene: TRBJ1-1

CDR3 DNA: TGTGCCAGCAGTTTAAGTCCTAGCGGCGCTTTCCAGCAGTACTTC
CDR3 protein: CASSLSPSGAFQQYF
clone size: .
V gene: TRBV27
D gene: TRBD2
J gene: TRBJ2-7

CDR3 DNA: TGCGCCAGCAGCTCCCGGACTAGTTACCGAGAGACCCAGTACTTC
CDR3 protein: CASSSRTSYRETQYF
clone size: .
V gene: TRBV5-1
D gene: TRBD2
J gene: TRBJ2-5

CDR3 DNA: TGTGCCAGCAGCTACCCGGGACTACGATACAATGAGCAGTTCTTC
CDR3 protein: CASSYPGLRYNEQFF
clone size: .
V gene: TRBV27
D gene: TRBD2
J gene: TRBJ2-1

CDR3 DNA: TGTGCCAGCTCACAAAGCGGCGGGGGAGTGGAGACCCAGTACTTC
CDR3 protein: CASSQSGGGVETQYF
clone size: .
V gene: TRBV18
D gene: TRBD2
J gene: TRBJ2-5

CDR3 DNA: TGTGCCAGCAGTGCAACTGCAGGAACCTACAATGAGCAGTTCTTC
CDR3 protein: CASSATAGTYNEQFF
clone size: once
V gene: TRBV6-1
D gene: .
J gene: TRBJ2-1

CDR3 DNA: TGTGCCAGCTCACTCGACAGGGGTGGAAACACCATATATTTT
CDR3 protein: CASSLDRGGNTIYF
clone size: .
V gene: TRBV18
D gene: TRBD1
J gene: TRBJ1-3

CDR3 DNA: TGCGCCAGCAGCTTGTGGGGACAGGATTACAATGAGCAGTTCTTC
CDR3 protein: CASSLWGQDYNEQFF
clone size: once
V gene: TRBV5-1
D gene: TRBD1
J gene: TRBJ2-1

CDR3 DNA: TGTGCCAGCAGTTACCAGAGGGAAAGCTATGGCTACACCTTC
CDR3 protein: CASSYQRESYGYTF
clone size: .
V gene: TRBV6-5
D gene: .
J gene: TRBJ1-2

CDR3 DNA: TGTGCCAGCAGCTCGGACAGGGAAGCGGGGATAATCTATGGCTACACCTTC
CDR3 protein: CASSSDREAGIIYGYTF
clone size: .
V gene: TRBV28
D gene: TRBD1
J gene: TRBJ1-2